A single sample gave rise to the 3 T cell receptor beta chains below, sequenced in a study of CD8+CD57+ T cells in acquired aplastic anemia. TCR beta VDJ combinations and CDR3 sequences were profiled from genomic DNA. TCRdb redid the calling of the reads with MiXCR, one entry per CDR3 protein. The sample carries more than 150,000 distinct CDR3 sequences, about 50% recorded once. Patients chosen for sequencing had shown CD8+CD57+ cell expansion by flow cytometry. Input material: sorted CD4+, CD8+, or CD8+CD57+ T cells (not recorded which) from PBMCs. The receptor set was obtained from a human donor with aplastic anemia.

This clonotype came up many times. CDR3 region: CASSLGSQAIYGYTF. The CDR3 DNA reads as TGTGCCAGCAGTTTAGGCTCCCAGGCAATATATGGCTACACCTTC. The chain couples TRBV12-3 or TRBV12-4 to TRBJ1-2; D is unresolved. With 1 base removed from V and 5 bases from J, the gap between germline ends came to 14 bases. This CDR3 has 15 residues.

The chain's CDR3 is CASSQKDTQYF. CDR3 bases: TGCGCCAGCAGTCAAAAAGATACGCAGTATTTT. The gene calls are TRBV10-2 and TRBJ2-3; no firm D call. This CDR3 is built from 11 residues. Trimming left V 5 bases short and J 5 bases short, with 5 bases between. CDR1 is WSHSY, CDR2 SAAADI, per germline.

A remark on this clonotype: Just one base apart from a much larger clone, this may be a read error. The chain's CDR3 is CASSSFKGQYF. The CDR3 DNA reads as TGTGCCAGCAGTTCGTTCAAGGGGCAGTACTTC. V and J are TRBV12-3 or TRBV12-4 and TRBJ2-7; no reliable D call. Deletions cut 4 bases from V and 9 bases from J, with 10 bases between. The CDR3 totals 11 residues.